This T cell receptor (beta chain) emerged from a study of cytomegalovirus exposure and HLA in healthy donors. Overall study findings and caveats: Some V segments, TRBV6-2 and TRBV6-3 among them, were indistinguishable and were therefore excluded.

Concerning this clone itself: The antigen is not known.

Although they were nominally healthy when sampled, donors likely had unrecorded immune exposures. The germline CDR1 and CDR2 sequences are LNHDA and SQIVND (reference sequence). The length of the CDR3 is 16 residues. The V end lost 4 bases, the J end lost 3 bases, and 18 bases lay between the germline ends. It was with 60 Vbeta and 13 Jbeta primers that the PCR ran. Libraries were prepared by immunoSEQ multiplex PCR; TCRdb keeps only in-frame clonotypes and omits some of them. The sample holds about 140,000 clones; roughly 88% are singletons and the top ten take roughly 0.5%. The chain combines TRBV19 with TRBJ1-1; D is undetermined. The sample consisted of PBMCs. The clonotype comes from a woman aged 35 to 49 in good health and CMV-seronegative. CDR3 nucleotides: TGTGCCAGTAGTAAGGGTGCCCGGGCGCGGGACACTGAAGCTTTCTTT. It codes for CASSKGARARDTEAFF.